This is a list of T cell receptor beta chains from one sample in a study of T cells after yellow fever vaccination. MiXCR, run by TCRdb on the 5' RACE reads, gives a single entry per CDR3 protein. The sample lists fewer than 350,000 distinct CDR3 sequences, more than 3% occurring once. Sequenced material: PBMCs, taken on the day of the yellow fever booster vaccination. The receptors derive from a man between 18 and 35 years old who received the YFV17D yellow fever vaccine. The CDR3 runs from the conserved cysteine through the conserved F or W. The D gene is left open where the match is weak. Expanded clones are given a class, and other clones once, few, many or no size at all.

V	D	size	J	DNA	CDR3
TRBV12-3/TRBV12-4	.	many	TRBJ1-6	TGTGCCAGCAGTCCCCCGGGGGATTCACCCCTCCACTTT	CASSPPGDSPLHF
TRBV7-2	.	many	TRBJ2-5	TGTGCCAGCAGCTTCGGGACGCGAGGGGAGACCCAGTACTTC	CASSFGTRGETQYF
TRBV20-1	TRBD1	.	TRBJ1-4	TGCAGTGCTAGGCCCCAGGGGGACGGTGAAAAACTGTTTTTT	CSARPQGDGEKLFF
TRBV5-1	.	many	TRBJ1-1	TGCGCCAGCAGCTGGGAGGGGCGCGACACTGAAGCTTTCTTT	CASSWEGRDTEAFF
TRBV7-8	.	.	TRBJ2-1	TGTGCCAGCAGCCCGTCTAACAATGAGCAGTTCTTC	CASSPSNNEQFF
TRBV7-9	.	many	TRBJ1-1	TGTGCCAGCAGCCAATTACAGGGCGGCGTAGCTTTCTTT	CASSQLQGGVAFF
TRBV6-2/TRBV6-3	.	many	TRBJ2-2	TGTGCCAGCAGTTACGGTCACACCGGGGAGCTGTTTTTT	CASSYGHTGELFF
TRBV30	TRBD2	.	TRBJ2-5	TGTGCCTGGAGTGTACAGTTAGCGGGGGCCCAAGAGACCCAGTACTTC	CAWSVQLAGAQETQYF
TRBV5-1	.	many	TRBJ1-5	TGCGCCAGCAGCTTGGTTGGGGACTACAATCAGCCCCAGCATTTT	CASSLVGDYNQPQHF
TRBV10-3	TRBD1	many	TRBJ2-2	TGTGCCATCAGCCCGGGACAGGGGAACACCGGGGAGCTGTTTTTT	CAISPGQGNTGELFF
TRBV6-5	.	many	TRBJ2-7	TGTGCCAGCAGTTACAGGGCCCTCTACGAGCAGTACTTC	CASSYRALYEQYF
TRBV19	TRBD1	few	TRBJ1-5	TGTGCCAGTAGTCTTGAACTTGGGACAGGGCTTAATCAGCCCCAGCATTTT	CASSLELGTGLNQPQHF
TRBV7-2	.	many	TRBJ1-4	TGTGCCAGCAGCTTAGGGGGTGGACGGGCGAATGAAAAACTGTTTTTT	CASSLGGGRANEKLFF
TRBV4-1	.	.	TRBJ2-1	TGCGCCAGCAGCCAAAATCCCCAACTGGCGACATACAATGAGCAGTTCTTC	CASSQNPQLATYNEQFF
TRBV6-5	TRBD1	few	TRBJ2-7	TGTGCCAGCATTTATGGGACAGGGGCCCTCGAGCAGTACTTC	CASIYGTGALEQYF
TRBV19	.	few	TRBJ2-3	TGTGCCAGTAACCTCCAGGGATGGAGCACAGATACGCAGTATTTT	CASNLQGWSTDTQYF
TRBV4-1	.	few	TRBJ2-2	TGCGCCAGCAGCCAAGCCGGAAGCGGAAACGGGGAGCTGTTTTTT	CASSQAGSGNGELFF
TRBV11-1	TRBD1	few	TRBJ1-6	TGTGCCAGCAGCCGCGGGACAGGGGGCTCCTATAATTCACCCCTCCACTTT	CASSRGTGGSYNSPLHF
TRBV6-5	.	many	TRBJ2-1	TGTGCCAGCAGTTACCGGGGGGCCTCGGGGAATGAGCAGTTCTTC	CASSYRGASGNEQFF
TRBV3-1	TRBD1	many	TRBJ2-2	TGTGCCAGCAGCCAGCGAGGGGGCATGGCCGGGGAGCTGTTTTTT	CASSQRGGMAGELFF
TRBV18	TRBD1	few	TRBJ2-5	TGTGCCAGCTCTCCCTGGACAGGGGCAAGACAAGAGACCCAGTACTTC	CASSPWTGARQETQYF
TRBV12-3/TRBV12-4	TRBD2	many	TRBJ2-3	TGTGCCAGCAGTTCCCGTGCCTGGACTAGCGGGGGGAGAGATACGCAGTATTTT	CASSSRAWTSGGRDTQYF
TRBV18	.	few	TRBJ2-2	TGTGCCAGCTCACCAGCAGCGGCCGGGGAGCTGTTTTTT	CASSPAAAGELFF
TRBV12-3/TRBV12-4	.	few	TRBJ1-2	TGTGCCAGCAGTTCCCAGGGTTTCTATGGCTACACCTTC	CASSSQGFYGYTF
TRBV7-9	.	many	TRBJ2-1	TGTGCCAGCAGCTCAGGGGGGGGAAGCCTCAATGAGCAGTTCTTC	CASSSGGGSLNEQFF
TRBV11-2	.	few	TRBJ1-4	TGTGCCAGCAGGGCAGCGGGTTTTTCTAATGAAAAACTGTTTTTT	CASRAAGFSNEKLFF
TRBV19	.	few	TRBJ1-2	TGTGCCAGTAGTCCAGATCCTAACTATGGCTACACCTTC	CASSPDPNYGYTF
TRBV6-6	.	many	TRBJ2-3	TGTGCCAGCAGCATCAGCTCAACAAGCACAGATACGCAGTATTTT	CASSISSTSTDTQYF
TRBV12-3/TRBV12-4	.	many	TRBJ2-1	TGTGCCAGCAATGGGGGGAGAAGCTCCTACAATGAGCAGTTCTTC	CASNGGRSSYNEQFF
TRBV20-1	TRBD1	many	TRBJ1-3	TGCAGTGCTAGCCCTCCGACAGGGCCTGGAAACACCATATATTTT	CSASPPTGPGNTIYF
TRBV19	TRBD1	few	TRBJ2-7	TGTGCCAGTAGTATTGGGACAGGACTCTACGAGCAGTACTTC	CASSIGTGLYEQYF
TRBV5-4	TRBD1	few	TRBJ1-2	TGTGCCAGCAGCACCGGGACAGGGGGCGCGTCCAACTATGGCTACACCTTC	CASSTGTGGASNYGYTF
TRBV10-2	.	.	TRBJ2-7	TGCGCCAGCAGAGACAGGTCCCACGAGCAGTACTTC	CASRDRSHEQYF
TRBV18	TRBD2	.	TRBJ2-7	TGTGCCAGCTCCCGAATGGCGGGGGATCCCTACGAGCAGTACTTC	CASSRMAGDPYEQYF
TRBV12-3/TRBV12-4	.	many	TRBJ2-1	TGTGCCAGCAGGGGACTGGACTCCTACAATGAGCAGTTCTTC	CASRGLDSYNEQFF
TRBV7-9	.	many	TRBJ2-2	TGTGCCAGCAGCTTGGGACTGGGGGAGCTGTTTTTT	CASSLGLGELFF
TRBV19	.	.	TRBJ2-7	TGTGCCAGTAGTATACAGGGGCTCTACGAGCAGTACTTC	CASSIQGLYEQYF
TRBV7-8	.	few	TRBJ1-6	TGTGCCAGCAGACCCCAGGGGCAGGCTTATTCACCCCTCCACTTT	CASRPQGQAYSPLHF
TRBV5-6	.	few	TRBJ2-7	TGTGCCAGCAAATCCGGGGTCCATTACGAGCAGTACTTC	CASKSGVHYEQYF
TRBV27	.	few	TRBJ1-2	TGTGCCAGCAGTTTATCGACAGGCTATGGCTACACCTTC	CASSLSTGYGYTF
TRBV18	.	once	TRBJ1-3	TGTGCCAGCTCACGGGGTGAAGGCCGCTCTGGAAACACCATATATTTT	CASSRGEGRSGNTIYF